Each of the 3 T cell receptor beta chains below was sequenced from the same sample in a study of blood T cell repertoires in COVID-19. The table came from immunoSEQ multiplex PCR; TCRdb's copy has only in-frame clones and leaves some out. The sample carries under 200,000 clones, around 83% recorded once. The material sequenced was peripheral blood. The origin of the receptors is a man aged 50-60 years with active or convalescent COVID-19.

V and J are TRBV19 and TRBJ1-1, with no clear D. V lost 3 bases, J lost 1 base, and 12 bases lay in between. Per the germline V gene, CDR1 is LNHDA and CDR2 is SQIVND (reference sequence). CDR3 length: 15 residues. The DNA for the CDR3 is TGTGCCAGTAGTATCGCCCCCGGGAGGAACACTGAAGCTTTCTTT. Its protein is CASSIAPGRNTEAFF.

This clone was detected only once. The chain couples TRBV6-2 or TRBV6-3 to TRBJ1-5; tentatively, D is TRBD1 (6 bases). The germline V gene has CDR1 MNHEY and CDR2 SVGEGT. The CDR3 extends over 16 amino acids. Trimming removed 4 bases from V and 7 bases from J, with 20 bases in between. For the CDR3, the DNA is TGTGCCAGCAGTTCTATATACAGGGCGGCAAGGCAGCCCCAGCATTTT. This gives the protein CASSSIYRAARQPQHF.

The chain couples TRBV6-2 or TRBV6-3 to TRBJ2-7; D is perhaps TRBD2 (5 bases). Trimming shortened V by 6 bases and J by 6 bases, and 15 bases separated the two germline ends. The CDR3 runs to 13 residues. Germline V gene lookup returns CDR1 MNHEY and CDR2 SVGEGT. The CDR3 region has the DNA TGTGCCAGCAGCACCGACTATCCGTTCGAGCAGTACTTC. Protein sequence: CASSTDYPFEQYF.